The 2 T cell receptor beta chains below were found in one sample sequenced in a study of blood T cell repertoires in COVID-19. The method was immunoSEQ multiplex PCR; TCRdb's version includes in-frame clones alone and lacks a portion of them. The data show 330,000 or so clones, about 89% seen once. Sequences were obtained from PBMCs or T cells enriched from blood (not recorded which). The receptors stem from a man between 40 and 49 years old in a cohort exposed to, infected with or recovered from COVID-19 (not recorded which).

This chain's CDR3 is CASSLGAGPIYEQYF. In DNA, the CDR3 is TGCGCCAGCAGCTTGGGAGCGGGACCGATCTACGAGCAGTACTTC. The gene calls are TRBV5-1 and TRBJ2-7; TRBD2 agrees at 7 bases. Trimming removed 0 bases from V and 3 bases from J; junction bases left unmatched: 6. This CDR3 has 15 residues. Germline V CDR1 and CDR2: SGHRS, YFSETQ.

V gene TRBV30 combines with J gene TRBJ2-5; 11 positions agree with TRBD2. The CDR3 extends over 16 amino acids. CDR1 and CDR2 (germline): GTSNPN, SVGIG (reference sequence). Losses at the gene ends were 3 bases for V and 1 base for J; bases not matched to a gene: 7. For the CDR3, the DNA is TGTGCCTGGAGACCCGGGACTAGCGGTTTCCAAGAGACCCAGTACTTC. Residues: CAWRPGTSGFQETQYF.